This T cell receptor (beta chain) stems from a study of cytomegalovirus exposure and HLA in healthy donors. About the research overall: Among the 300 to 500 donors who were genotyped, over 70% fell in the genetic ancestry cluster that is associated with self-reported Caucasian donors. Findings and limits, study-wide: Most TCR beta V segments were productive about 87% or about 30% of the time in an earlier analysis. Reportedly, HLA-A and HLA-B alleles of most subjects were accurately predicted from TCR beta. With DRB1 most and HLA-C fewest, TCR association rates differed between HLA loci in a later analysis.

As to this clone: Its antigen is still unknown.

Vbeta (60) and Jbeta (13) primers were used in the PCR. Sequenced by immunoSEQ multiplex PCR; TCRdb stores in-frame clones only, minus some. The sample carries some 120,000 clones, around 74% recorded once. This TCR came from a man aged 40-49 years in good health and CMV-seropositive. Material: PBMCs.

CDR3 bases: TGTGCCAGCAGACCCAGGACAGGGGGTCGCAATCAGCCCCAGCATTTT. It translates to CASRPRTGGRNQPQHF. The rearrangement uses TRBV28 and TRBJ1-5; 10 bases are shared with TRBD1. The V segment lost 6 bases and the J segment 2 bases; nucleotides outside the gene matches: 7. The CDR3 is 16 residues long. Germline assignment: CDR1 MDHEN and CDR2 SYDVKM. Complete variable domain (other parts from reference TRBV28 and TRBJ1-5): DVKVTQSSRYLVKRTGEKVFLECVQDMDHENMFWYRQDPGLGLRLIYFSYDVKMKEKGDIPEGYSVSREKKERFSLILESASTNQTSMYLCASRPRTGGRNQPQHFGDGTRLSIL.